The 19 T cell receptor beta chains in this list originate from one sample, sequenced in a study of cytomegalovirus exposure and HLA in healthy donors. It was with 60 Vbeta and 13 Jbeta primers that the PCR ran. Data came from immunoSEQ multiplex PCR; TCRdb stores just in-frame clones and leaves some out. The sample lists roughly 200,000 clones; 70% to 80% were seen once. The source material was PBMCs. These receptors all stem from a woman aged 25 to 45 in good health and CMV-seronegative.

This sequence joins TRBV13 and TRBJ2-7; TRBD2 matches 10 bases. This CDR3 region has 17 residues. Germline values: CDR1 PRHDT, CDR2 FYEKMQ (reference sequence). Trimming at V came to 2 bases and at J to 2 bases, leaving 9 bases not matched to a gene. Written as DNA, the CDR3 is TGTGCCAGCAGCTTATCTAGCGGGGGAAAGGACCCCTACGAGCAGTACTTC. It yields the protein CASSLSSGGKDPYEQYF.

This chain joins TRBV4-1 and TRBJ1-1; unclear D gene. CDR3 length equals 18 residues. From germline, CDR1 is MGHRA and CDR2 YSYEKL. V was trimmed by 2 bases and J by 0 bases, leaving 19 bases between them. The CDR3 spells CASSQTKGLRKVNTEAFF. CDR3 in DNA: TGCGCCAGCAGCCAAACAAAAGGCTTGAGGAAGGTGAACACTGAAGCTTTCTTT.

The gene calls are TRBV10-3 and TRBJ1-2; D is possibly TRBD1 (6 bases). The germline gives CDR1 ENHRY, CDR2 SYGVKD. V lost 2 bases and J lost 12, with 22 bases in between. The CDR3 spans 15 residues. This CDR3 is CAISEPSTGPTLDTF. CDR3 coding DNA: TGTGCCATCAGTGAGCCTTCGACAGGTCCCACCCTAGACACCTTC.

This clone was counted a few times. One junction end does not reproduce the germline sequence, and a read error may be involved. The chain joins TRBV7-9 to TRBJ2-1, with a weak D call TRBD1 (8 bases). There are 12 residues in the CDR3. CDR1 and CDR2 (germline): SEHNR, FQNEAQ (reference sequence). The CDR3 is CSSSLTGGEGFF. DNA for the CDR3: TGTTCCAGCAGCTTAACAGGGGGGGAAGGGTTCTTC.

The CDR3 is CASSEGVADTQYF. The CDR3 DNA follows: TGTGCCAGCAGTGAGGGGGTAGCAGATACGCAGTATTTT. V and J are TRBV9 and TRBJ2-3; tentatively, D is TRBD1 (6 bases). Germline CDR1 SGDLS, CDR2 YYNGEE. V was shortened by 5 bases and J by 4 bases, with 11 bases between the two germline ends. The CDR3 loop spans 13 amino acids.

This clone has only one observation. The chain employs TRBV27 and TRBJ2-5, with D possibly being TRBD1 (5 bases). Germline V gene data show CDR1 as MNHEY and CDR2 as SMNVEV (reference sequence). Trimming left V 3 bases short and J 4 bases short, with 15 bases between. This CDR3 has 15 residues. The CDR3 region has the DNA TGTGCCAGCAGTTTGGGGCTCTGGGCTCTAGAGACCCAGTACTTC. As protein: CASSLGLWALETQYF.

The chain has TRBV5-1 and TRBJ2-3, with 9 bases that match TRBD2. J lost 6 bases, V lost 2 bases, and 7 bases had no gene match. Germline CDR1 reads SGHRS; CDR2 reads YFSETQ. This CDR3 comprises 15 residues. In DNA form, the CDR3 reads TGCGCCAGCAGCTTCCGGGCGGGGGGGCCGGATACGCAGTATTTT. Translated, it gives CASSFRAGGPDTQYF.

The chain has TRBV28 and TRBJ2-3; maybe TRBD2 (6 bases). Germline loops: CDR1 MDHEN, CDR2 SYDVKM. Between the trimmed V and J ends, which lost 6 bases and 5 bases, there was a span of 9 bases. The CDR3 contains 12 residues. The DNA for the CDR3 is TGTGCCAGCAGCTCTAGCGTAGATACGCAGTATTTT. This sequence encodes CASSSSVDTQYF.

This chain connects TRBV19 to TRBJ2-7, with D perhaps matching TRBD2 (6 bases). Trimming removed 4 bases from V and 1 base from J, with 11 bases in between. The CDR3 consists of 14 residues. Germline CDR1 is LNHDA and CDR2 is SQIVND (reference sequence). DNA of the CDR3: TGTGCCAGTAGTAATACGGGAGATTCCTACGAGCAGTACTTC. This translates into CASSNTGDSYEQYF.

J is TRBJ1-1 and V is TRBV5-5, with TRBD1 matching over 7 bases. Germline V gene data show CDR1 as SGHKS and CDR2 as YYEKEE (reference sequence). V was clipped by 4 bases and J by 7 bases; unmatched bases: 25. The CDR3 length is 19 residues. The CDR3 reads CASSPPRADRVLEPIEAFF. The CDR3 bases are TGTGCCAGCAGCCCTCCCCGGGCTGACAGGGTACTCGAACCTATTGAAGCTTTCTTT.

This clone was detected only once. This chain connects TRBV5-1 to TRBJ1-1, with D possibly TRBD1 on 5 matching bases. V lost 0 bases and J 5 bases, leaving 14 bases between the germline ends. Germline V gene data show CDR1 as SGHRS and CDR2 as YFSETQ. The CDR3 has 15 residues. CDR3 in DNA: TGCGCCAGCAGCTTGGTGGGGTCCCGGGGGACTGAAGCTTTCTTT. It translates to CASSLVGSRGTEAFF.

This clone has just a few counts. The rearrangement uses TRBV5-4 and TRBJ1-1, with a tentative D call TRBD1 (5 bases). Trimming removed 1 base at V and 2 bases at J, with 9 bases between. This CDR3 spans 14 amino acids. The V gene's germline CDR1 is SGHNT and CDR2 YYREEE (reference sequence). The CDR3 protein is CASSLPGINTEAFF. CDR3 bases: TGTGCCAGCAGCTTGCCAGGGATTAACACTGAAGCTTTCTTT.

The chain joins TRBV5-1 to TRBJ1-2; possibly TRBD1 for D (6 bases). V lost 4 bases and J lost 2, with 21 bases in between. This CDR3 comprises 17 residues. The germline CDR1 and CDR2 sequences are SGHRS and YFSETQ. The CDR3 loop is CASSLRGSRAFNYGYTF. The CDR3 bases are TGCGCCAGCAGCCTCAGGGGCTCCCGTGCTTTCAACTATGGCTACACCTTC.

This clone appeared a few times. The chain links TRBV18 to TRBJ2-1, with 7 bases that match TRBD2. The CDR3 consists of 13 residues. Germline V lookup: CDR1 KGHSH, CDR2 LQKENI. Trimming cost V 10 bases and J 5 bases; bases outside gene matches: 8. The CDR3 region has the DNA TGTGCCACCTCGCGGGGGACCCACAATGAGCAGTTCTTC. This encodes CATSRGTHNEQFF. Variable domain in full (rest from reference TRBV18 and TRBJ2-1): NAGVMQNPRHLVRRRGQEARLRCSPMKGHSHVYWYRQLPEEGLKFMVYLQKENIIDESGMPKERFSAEFPKEGPSILRIQQVVRGDSAAYFCATSRGTHNEQFFGPGTRLTVL.

This clone was observed a handful of times. V and J are TRBV5-1 and TRBJ2-1, with 7 bases identical to TRBD2. This CDR3 is built from 16 residues. After removal of 0 bases from V and 2 bases from J, the junction contained 5 bases not matched to a gene. Germline V lookup: CDR1 SGHRS, CDR2 YFSETQ. The CDR3 region has the DNA TGCGCCAGCAGCTTGGAAAGCGGGATCGCCTACAATGAGCAGTTCTTC. This translates into CASSLESGIAYNEQFF. Filled out from reference TRBV5-1 and TRBJ2-1, the complete variable domain reads KAGVTQTPRYLIKTRGQQVTLSCSPISGHRSVSWYQQTPGQGLQFLFEYFSETQRNKGNFPGRFSGRQFSNSRSEMNVSTLELGDSALYLCASSLESGIAYNEQFFGPGTRLTVL.

J is TRBJ2-5 and V is TRBV2, with TRBD2 identical over 15 bases. The germline V gene encodes CDR1 SNHLY and CDR2 FYNNEI. The CDR3 is 16 residues long. Trimming cost V 4 bases and J 6 bases; bases outside gene matches: 6. The CDR3, as DNA: TGTGCCAGCAGTGCCCGGACTAGCGGGAGGGAAAAGACCCAGTACTTC. Translating gives CASSARTSGREKTQYF.

The chain couples TRBV28 to TRBJ1-1; 8 bases align to TRBD1. This CDR3 region has 14 residues. From germline, CDR1 is MDHEN and CDR2 SYDVKM. The V gene end was trimmed by 4 bases and the J gene end by 4 bases; junction bases not matched to a gene: 5. The CDR3 DNA reads as TGTGCCAGCAGTTGGTACAGGGGGAGCACTGAAGCTTTCTTT. This encodes CASSWYRGSTEAFF.

The chain employs TRBV30 and TRBJ2-7; 13 positions agree with TRBD2. CDR3 length: 16 residues. Unmatched junction bases numbered 5, after V lost 2 bases and J lost 1 base. CDR1 and CDR2 from the germline V gene are GTSNPN and SVGIG (reference sequence). The CDR3 DNA is TGTGCCTGGAGTCCAGGGACTAGCGGGACTTCCTACGAGCAGTACTTC. It codes for CAWSPGTSGTSYEQYF.

The V and J genes are TRBV7-9 and TRBJ2-6, with 10 bases that match TRBD2. The CDR3 is 19 residues long. Germline V gives CDR1 SEHNR, CDR2 FQNEAQ (reference sequence). The trim removed 5 bases at V and 0 bases at J, leaving 10 bases unmatched. CDR3 sequence: CASSTAGGRWGSGANVLTF. CDR3 bases: TGTGCCAGCAGCACAGCGGGGGGGCGCTGGGGCTCTGGGGCCAACGTCCTGACTTTC.